This TCR beta chain appears in the sequencing data of a study of blood T cells in healthy people across ages. Findings of the study overall: Per million T cells, TCR beta diversity dropped about linearly as age rose.

This clonotype has at least ten counts. Its antigen is not identified. A sample-barcoded 5' primer and a J-beta primer mix were used in a second PCR of about 6 to 12 cycles. TCRdb recomputed calls from the 5' RACE reads with MiXCR, one row per CDR3 protein. The sample holds 1.5 million to 2 million distinct CDR3 sequences, 28% seen once. Healthy Caucasian individuals from Russia aged roughly 6 to 95 served as donors. Material for sequencing was blood. This sequence originates from a woman aged 25-40 years in good health.

The DNA of the CDR3 is TGTGCCAGCAGCCCGATCGGGGGTGGCTACACCTTC. It is translated as CASSPIGGGYTF. The rearrangement uses TRBV12-3 or TRBV12-4 and TRBJ1-2; perhaps TRBD1 as D (5 bases). CDR3 length: 12 residues. V was trimmed by 6 bases and J by 7 bases, leaving 12 bases between them.